The present entry profiles one TCR beta chain with its context. The source of the sample is a study of cytomegalovirus exposure and HLA in healthy donors. The CDR3 totals 14 residues. Per germline, CDR1 SEHNR and CDR2 FQNEAQ (reference sequence). Trimming cost V 5 bases and J 7 bases; bases outside gene matches: 4. 60 Vbeta and 13 Jbeta primers were used in PCR. Clones were read by immunoSEQ multiplex PCR, and TCRdb kept only the in-frame ones, dropping some. The table has about 190,000 clones, roughly 76% seen once. Whereas donors were nominally healthy upon sampling, unrecorded immune exposures were probable.

The chain employs TRBV7-9 and TRBJ2-1; TRBD2 matches 11 bases. Sequencing input: PBMCs. The source is a man aged 35-49 years in good health and CMV-seropositive. CDR3 in amino acids: CASSTGLAANEQFF. The CDR3 bases are TGTGCCAGCAGCACGGGACTAGCGGCTAATGAGCAGTTCTTC.